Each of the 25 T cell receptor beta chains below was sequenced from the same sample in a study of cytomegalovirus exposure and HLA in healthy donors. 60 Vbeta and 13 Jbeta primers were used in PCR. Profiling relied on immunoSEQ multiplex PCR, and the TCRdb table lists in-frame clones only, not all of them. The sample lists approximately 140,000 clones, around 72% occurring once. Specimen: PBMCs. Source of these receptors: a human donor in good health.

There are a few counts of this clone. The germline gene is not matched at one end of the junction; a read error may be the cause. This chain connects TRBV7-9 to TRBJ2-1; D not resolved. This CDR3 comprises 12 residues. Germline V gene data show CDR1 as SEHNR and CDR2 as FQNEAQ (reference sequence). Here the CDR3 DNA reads TGTTCCAGCAGTTCTCAGTCCCATGAGCAGTTCTTC. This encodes CSSSSQSHEQFF.

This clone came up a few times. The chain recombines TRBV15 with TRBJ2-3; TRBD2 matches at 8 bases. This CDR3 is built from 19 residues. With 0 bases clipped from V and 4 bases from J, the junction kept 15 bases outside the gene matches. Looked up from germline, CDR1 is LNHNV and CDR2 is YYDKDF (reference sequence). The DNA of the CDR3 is TGTGCCACCAGCAGAGAACTCACCCGGAGCGAGCGGGAGTCAGATACGCAGTATTTT. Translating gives CATSRELTRSERESDTQYF.

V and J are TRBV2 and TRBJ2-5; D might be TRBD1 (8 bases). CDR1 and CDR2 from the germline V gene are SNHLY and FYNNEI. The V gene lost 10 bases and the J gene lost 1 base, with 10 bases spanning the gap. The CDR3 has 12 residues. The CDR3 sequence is CANRGGQETQYF. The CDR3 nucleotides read TGTGCCAACAGGGGGGGCCAAGAGACCCAGTACTTC.

CDR3 sequence reads: CASSPTSGGASYNEQFF. The CDR3 bases are TGTGCCAGTAGTCCGACTAGCGGGGGGGCATCCTACAATGAGCAGTTCTTC. The rearrangement joins TRBV19 to TRBJ2-1, with 14 bases identical to TRBD2. Germline lookup yields CDR1 LNHDA and CDR2 SQIVND (reference sequence). Trimming removed 5 bases from V and 1 base from J; junction bases left unmatched: 4. This CDR3 has 17 residues.

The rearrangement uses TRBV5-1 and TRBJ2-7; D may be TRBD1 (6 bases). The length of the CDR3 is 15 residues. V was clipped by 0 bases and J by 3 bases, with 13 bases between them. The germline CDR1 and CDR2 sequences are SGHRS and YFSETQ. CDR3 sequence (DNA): TGCGCCAGCAGCTTGGCCGGATCAGGGGTCTACGAGCAGTACTTC. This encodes CASSLAGSGVYEQYF.

The CDR3 protein is CASSLVWGGEQYF. In DNA, the CDR3 is TGTGCCAGCAGCTTAGTTTGGGGCGGAGAGCAGTACTTC. This chain joins TRBV7-2 and TRBJ2-7; perhaps TRBD1 as D (5 bases). Between the trimmed V and J ends, which lost 1 base and 7 bases, there was a span of 11 bases. This CDR3 has 13 residues. CDR1 is SGHTA and CDR2 is FQGNSA in the germline V gene.

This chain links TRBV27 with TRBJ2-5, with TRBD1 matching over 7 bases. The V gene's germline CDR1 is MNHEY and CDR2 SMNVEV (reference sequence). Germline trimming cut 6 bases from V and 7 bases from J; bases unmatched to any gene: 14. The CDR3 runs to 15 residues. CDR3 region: CASRTQGKGAGTQYF. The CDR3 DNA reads TGTGCCAGCAGGACCCAAGGGAAGGGGGCCGGGACCCAGTACTTC.

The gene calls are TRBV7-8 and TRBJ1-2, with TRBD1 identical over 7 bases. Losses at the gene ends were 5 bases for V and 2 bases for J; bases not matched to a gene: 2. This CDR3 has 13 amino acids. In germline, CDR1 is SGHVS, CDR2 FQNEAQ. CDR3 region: CASSGQVNYGYTF. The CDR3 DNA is TGTGCCAGCAGCGGACAGGTCAACTATGGCTACACCTTC.

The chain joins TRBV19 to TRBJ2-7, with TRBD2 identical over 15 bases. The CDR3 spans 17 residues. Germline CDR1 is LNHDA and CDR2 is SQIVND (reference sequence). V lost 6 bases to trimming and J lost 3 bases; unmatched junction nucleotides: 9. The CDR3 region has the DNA TGTGCCAGTAGCCTCTCACGGGGACTAGCGGGGGGCTACGAGCAGTACTTC. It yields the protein CASSLSRGLAGGYEQYF.

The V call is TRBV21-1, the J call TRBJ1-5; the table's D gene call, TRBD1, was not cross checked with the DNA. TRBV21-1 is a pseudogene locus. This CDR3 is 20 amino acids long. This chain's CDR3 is CASSAMGTRVDRAFSQPQHF. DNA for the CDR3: TGTGCCAGCAGCGCCATGGGGACAAGGGTGGACAGGGCATTCAGTCAGCCCCAGCATTTT.

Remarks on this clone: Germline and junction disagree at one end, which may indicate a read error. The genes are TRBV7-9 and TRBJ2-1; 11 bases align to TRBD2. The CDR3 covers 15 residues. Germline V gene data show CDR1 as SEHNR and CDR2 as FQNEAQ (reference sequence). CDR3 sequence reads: CSSSGTSGIINEQFF. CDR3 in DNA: TGTTCCAGCAGCGGGACTAGCGGAATTATCAATGAGCAGTTCTTC. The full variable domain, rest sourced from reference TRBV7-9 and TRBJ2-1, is DTGVSQNPRHKITKRGQNVTFRCDPISEHNRLYWYRQTLGQGPEFLTYFQNEAQLEKSRLLSDRFSAERPKGSFSTLEIQRTEQGDSAMYLCSSSGTSGIINEQFFGPGTRLTVL.

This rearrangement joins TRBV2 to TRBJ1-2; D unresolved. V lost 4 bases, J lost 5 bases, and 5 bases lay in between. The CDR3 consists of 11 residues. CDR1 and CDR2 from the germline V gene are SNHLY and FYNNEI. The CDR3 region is CASSVRYGYTF. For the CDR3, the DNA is TGTGCCAGCAGTGTTCGGTATGGCTACACCTTC.

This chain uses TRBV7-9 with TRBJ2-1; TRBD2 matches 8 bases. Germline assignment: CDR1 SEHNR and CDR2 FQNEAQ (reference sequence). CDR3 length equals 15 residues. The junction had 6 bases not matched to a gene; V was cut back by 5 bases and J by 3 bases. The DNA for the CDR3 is TGTGCCAGCAGCACCGGTAGCGGGGACTACAATGAGCAGTTCTTC. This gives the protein CASSTGSGDYNEQFF.

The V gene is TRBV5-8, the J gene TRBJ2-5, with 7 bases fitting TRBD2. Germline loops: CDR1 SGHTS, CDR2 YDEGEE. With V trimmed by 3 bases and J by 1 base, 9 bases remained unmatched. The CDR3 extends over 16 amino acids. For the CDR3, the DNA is TGTGCCAGCAGCTCTTCTAGCGGAGCCTCCCAAGAGACCCAGTACTTC. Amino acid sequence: CASSSSSGASQETQYF.

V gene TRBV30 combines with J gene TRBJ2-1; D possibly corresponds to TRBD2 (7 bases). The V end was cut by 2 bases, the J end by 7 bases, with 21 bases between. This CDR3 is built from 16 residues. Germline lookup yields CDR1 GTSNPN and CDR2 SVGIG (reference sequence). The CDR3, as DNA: TGTGCCTGGAGTAATTGGCGGGGGCTCCGGGGGAATGAGCAGTTCTTC. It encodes CAWSNWRGLRGNEQFF. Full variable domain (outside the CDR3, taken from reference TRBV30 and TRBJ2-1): SQTIHQWPATLVQPVGSPLSLECTVEGTSNPNLYWYRQAAGRGLQLLFYSVGIGQISSEVPQNLSASRPQDRQFILSSKKLLLSDSGFYLCAWSNWRGLRGNEQFFGPGTRLTVL.

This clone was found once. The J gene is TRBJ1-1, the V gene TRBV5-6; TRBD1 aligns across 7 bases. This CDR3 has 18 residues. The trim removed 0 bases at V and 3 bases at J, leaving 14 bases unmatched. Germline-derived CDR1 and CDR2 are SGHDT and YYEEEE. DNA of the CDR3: TGTGCCAGCAGCTTGGTCGGGTTTGGTGCAGGGGGTTACACTGAAGCTTTCTTT. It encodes CASSLVGFGAGGYTEAFF.

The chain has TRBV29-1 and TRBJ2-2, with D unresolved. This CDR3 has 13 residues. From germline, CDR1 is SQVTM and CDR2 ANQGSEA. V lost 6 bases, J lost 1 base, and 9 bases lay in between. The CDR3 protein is CSVDMGNTGELFF. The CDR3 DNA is TGCAGCGTCGACATGGGGAACACCGGGGAGCTGTTTTTT.

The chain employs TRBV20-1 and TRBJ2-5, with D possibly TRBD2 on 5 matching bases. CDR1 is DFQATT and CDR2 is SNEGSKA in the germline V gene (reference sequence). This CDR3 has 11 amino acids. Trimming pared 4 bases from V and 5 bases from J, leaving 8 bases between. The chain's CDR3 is CSANGVETQYF. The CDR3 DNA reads TGCAGTGCTAACGGGGTGGAGACCCAGTACTTC.

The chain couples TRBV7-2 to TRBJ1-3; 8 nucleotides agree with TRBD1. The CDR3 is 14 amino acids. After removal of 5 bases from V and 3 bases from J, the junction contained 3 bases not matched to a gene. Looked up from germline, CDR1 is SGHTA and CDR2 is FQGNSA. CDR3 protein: CASSGTGGGNTIYF. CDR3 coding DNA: TGTGCCAGCAGCGGAACAGGGGGTGGAAACACCATATATTTT.

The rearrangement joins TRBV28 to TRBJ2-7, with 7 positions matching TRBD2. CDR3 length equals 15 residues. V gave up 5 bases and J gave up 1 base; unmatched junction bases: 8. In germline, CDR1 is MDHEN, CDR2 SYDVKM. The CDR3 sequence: CASSPTLALSYEQYF. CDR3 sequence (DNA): TGTGCCAGCAGTCCCACACTAGCGTTGTCCTACGAGCAGTACTTC. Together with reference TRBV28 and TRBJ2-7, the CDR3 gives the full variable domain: DVKVTQSSRYLVKRTGEKVFLECVQDMDHENMFWYRQDPGLGLRLIYFSYDVKMKEKGDIPEGYSVSREKKERFSLILESASTNQTSMYLCASSPTLALSYEQYFGPGTRLTVT.

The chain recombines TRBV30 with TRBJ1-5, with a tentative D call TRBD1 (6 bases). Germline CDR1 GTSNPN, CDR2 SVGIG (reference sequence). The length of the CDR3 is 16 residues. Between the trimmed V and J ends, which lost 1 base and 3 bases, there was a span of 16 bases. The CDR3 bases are TGTGCCTGGAGTGGTCAGGGGCGCCTGGACAATCAGCCCCAGCATTTT. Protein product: CAWSGQGRLDNQPQHF. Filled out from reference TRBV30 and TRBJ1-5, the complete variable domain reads SQTIHQWPATLVQPVGSPLSLECTVEGTSNPNLYWYRQAAGRGLQLLFYSVGIGQISSEVPQNLSASRPQDRQFILSSKKLLLSDSGFYLCAWSGQGRLDNQPQHFGDGTRLSIL.

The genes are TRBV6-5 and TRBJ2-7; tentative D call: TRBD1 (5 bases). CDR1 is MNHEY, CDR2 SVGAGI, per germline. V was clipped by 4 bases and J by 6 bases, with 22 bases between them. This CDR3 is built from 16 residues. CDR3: CASSSDRLVRTFEQYF. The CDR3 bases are TGTGCCAGCAGTTCAGACAGACTTGTACGTACCTTCGAGCAGTACTTC.

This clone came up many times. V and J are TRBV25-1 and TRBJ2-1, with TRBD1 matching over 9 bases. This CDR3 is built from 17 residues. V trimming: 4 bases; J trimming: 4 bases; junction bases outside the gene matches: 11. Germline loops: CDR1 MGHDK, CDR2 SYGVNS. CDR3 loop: CASSVTVPGQGYNEQFF. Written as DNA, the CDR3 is TGTGCCAGCAGTGTAACGGTTCCGGGACAGGGTTACAATGAGCAGTTCTTC.

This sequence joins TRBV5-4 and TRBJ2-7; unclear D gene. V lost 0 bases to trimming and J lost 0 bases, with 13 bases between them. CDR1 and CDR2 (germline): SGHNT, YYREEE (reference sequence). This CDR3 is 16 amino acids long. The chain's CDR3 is CASSLATRRSSYEQYF. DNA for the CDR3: TGTGCCAGCAGCTTGGCCACCCGTAGAAGCTCCTACGAGCAGTACTTC.

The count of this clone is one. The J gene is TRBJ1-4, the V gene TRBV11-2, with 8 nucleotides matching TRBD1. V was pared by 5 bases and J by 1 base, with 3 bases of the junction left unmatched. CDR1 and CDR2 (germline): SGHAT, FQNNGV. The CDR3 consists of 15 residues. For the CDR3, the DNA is TGTGCCAGCAGCCTTGGACAGGGAACTAATGAAAAACTGTTTTTT. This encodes CASSLGQGTNEKLFF. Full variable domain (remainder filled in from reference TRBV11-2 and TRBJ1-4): EAGVAQSPRYKIIEKRQSVAFWCNPISGHATLYWYQQILGQGPKLLIQFQNNGVVDDSQLPKDRFSAERLKGVDSTLKIQPAKLEDSAVYLCASSLGQGTNEKLFFGSGTQLSVL.